This entry lists 17 T cell receptor beta chains sequenced from one sample in a study of cytomegalovirus exposure and HLA in healthy donors. It was with 60 Vbeta and 13 Jbeta primers that the PCR ran. The repertoire was sequenced with immunoSEQ multiplex PCR; TCRdb's copy has only in-frame clones and lacks some. This table lists about 130,000 clones. The specimen was PBMCs. These receptors came from a woman aged 55-69 years in good health and CMV-seronegative.

The V gene is TRBV5-4, the J gene TRBJ2-7, with 13 nucleotides matching TRBD2. Looked up from germline, CDR1 is SGHNT and CDR2 is YYREEE (reference sequence). With 4 bases clipped from V and 6 bases from J, the junction kept 7 bases outside the gene matches. This CDR3 is 15 amino acids long. CDR3 in DNA: TGTGCCAGCAGCAGTACTAGCGGGAGGGCCGGCGAGCAGTACTTC. Amino acids: CASSSTSGRAGEQYF. The variable domain in full, with the rest retrieved from reference TRBV5-4 and TRBJ2-7, is ETGVTQSPTHLIKTRGQQVTLRCSSQSGHNTVSWYQQALGQGPQFIFQYYREEENGRGNFPPRFSGLQFPNYSSELNVNALELDDSALYLCASSSTSGRAGEQYFGPGTRLTVT.

The V call is TRBV29-1, the J call TRBJ2-1; 8 bases match TRBD2. Germline trimming cut 2 bases from V and 7 bases from J; bases unmatched to any gene: 19. CDR1 and CDR2 from the germline V gene are SQVTM and ANQGSEA. The CDR3 extends over 18 amino acids. Here the CDR3 DNA reads TGCAGCGTTGAATCCGGACTAGCAACGATTCGGGACTGGAATGAGCAGTTCTTC. Encoded protein: CSVESGLATIRDWNEQFF.

CDR3 bases: TGTGCCAGCAGTTACTCGTGGCGGCTGAACACTGAAGCTTTCTTT. Translation gives CASSYSWRLNTEAFF. The chain combines TRBV6-5 with TRBJ1-1; D uncertain. CDR3 size: 15 residues. V was cut by 0 bases and J by 0 bases, with 8 bases left in between. Germline CDR1 reads MNHEY; CDR2 reads SVGAGI.

V and J are TRBV4-1 and TRBJ2-7, with TRBD1 as a possible D gene (6 bases). This CDR3 is 17 amino acids long. Germline values: CDR1 MGHRA, CDR2 YSYEKL. V was shortened by 2 bases and J by 2 bases, with 19 bases between the two germline ends. In DNA, the CDR3 is TGCGCCAGCAGCCAAATCCTTCTAGGACAGTCCGCCTACGAGCAGTACTTC. It encodes CASSQILLGQSAYEQYF.

The chain is built from TRBV29-1 and TRBJ1-3; D may be TRBD1 (6 bases). Looked up from germline, CDR1 is SQVTM and CDR2 is ANQGSEA. The CDR3 sequence is 15 residues long. Trimming left V 4 bases short and J 1 base short, with 14 bases between. The CDR3 bases are TGCAGCGTTGTGGCCAGGGGAAGGTCTGGAAACACCATATATTTT. It yields the protein CSVVARGRSGNTIYF.

This rearrangement joins TRBV6-5 to TRBJ1-4; TRBD1 matches 9 bases. The CDR3 runs 15 residues. The germline CDR1 and CDR2 sequences are MNHEY and SVGAGI. Germline trimming cut 4 bases from V and 8 bases from J; bases unmatched to any gene: 8. The CDR3 region is CASSSATGGAEKLFF. The DNA of the CDR3 is TGTGCCAGCAGTTCCGCAACAGGGGGCGCGGAAAAACTGTTTTTT.

This chain joins TRBV7-3 and TRBJ1-1; possibly TRBD1 for D (5 bases). Per germline, CDR1 SGHTA and CDR2 FQGTGA. CDR3 length: 14 amino acids. V was cut by 1 base and J by 6 bases, with 12 bases left in between. The CDR3 region has the DNA TGTGCCAGCAGCTTAATAGGGGAATCGTCTGAAGCTTTCTTT. Amino acids: CASSLIGESSEAFF.

The chain couples TRBV10-1 to TRBJ2-1; 8 bases line up with TRBD2. This CDR3 spans 15 amino acids. The V gene end was trimmed by 0 bases and the J gene end by 8 bases; junction bases not matched to a gene: 6. Germline V gene lookup returns CDR1 WNHNN and CDR2 SYGVQD (reference sequence). The CDR3 sequence is CASSESGGGLDEQFF. CDR3 nucleotides: TGCGCCAGCAGTGAGTCCGGGGGGGGCCTGGATGAGCAGTTCTTC.

The V and J genes are TRBV19 and TRBJ2-5, with TRBD1 matching 7 bases. CDR1 is LNHDA and CDR2 is SQIVND in the germline V gene (reference sequence). The ends lost 4 bases at V and 7 bases at J; junction bases unmatched: 6. The CDR3 length is 13 residues. The CDR3 region has the DNA TGTGCCAGTAGTACCTTACAGGGGCTGACCCAGTACTTC. This translates into CASSTLQGLTQYF.

The rearrangement links TRBV2 to TRBJ2-1; no reliable D call. V dropped 5 bases and J dropped 6 bases, with 11 bases sitting between them. Germline assignment: CDR1 SNHLY and CDR2 FYNNEI. The CDR3 has 13 residues. The CDR3 protein is CASSLRSGNEQFF. In DNA form, the CDR3 reads TGTGCCAGCAGTCTCCGCTCGGGCAATGAGCAGTTCTTC.

The chain is built from TRBV27 and TRBJ1-6; D is undetermined. There are 13 residues in the CDR3. The germline CDR1 and CDR2 sequences are MNHEY and SMNVEV (reference sequence). V dropped 8 bases and J dropped 9 bases, with 14 bases sitting between them. CDR3 nucleotide sequence: TGTGCCAGCCGCTCTCAAGGCGGTTCACCCCTCCACTTT. It codes for CASRSQGGSPLHF.

This chain links TRBV6-5 with TRBJ2-5; D unclear. The CDR3 is made up of 13 amino acids. Germline CDR1 MNHEY, CDR2 SVGAGI. Trimming stripped 5 bases from V and 1 base from J, with 8 bases between. The CDR3 DNA sequence: TGTGCCAGCAGTCCTTTCAGCCAAGAGACCCAGTACTTC. It encodes CASSPFSQETQYF.

The chain links TRBV19 to TRBJ1-1; a weak D match, TRBD1 (6 bases). From germline, CDR1 is LNHDA and CDR2 SQIVND (reference sequence). V lost 8 bases to trimming and J lost 0 bases, with 10 bases between them. This CDR3 spans 13 amino acids. The CDR3 spells CASSGVVNTEAFF. The CDR3 DNA sequence: TGTGCCAGTTCAGGGGTTGTGAACACTGAAGCTTTCTTT.

The chain couples TRBV30 to TRBJ1-1; D uncertain. Germline V gene lookup returns CDR1 GTSNPN and CDR2 SVGIG (reference sequence). This CDR3 spans 13 amino acids. V was clipped by 2 bases and J by 1 base, with 8 bases between them. CDR3 loop: CAWSSRGNTEAFF. The CDR3 DNA sequence: TGTGCCTGGAGTTCTCGGGGGAACACTGAAGCTTTCTTT.

The genes are TRBV4-1 and TRBJ2-3; weak D call: TRBD2 (5 bases). This CDR3 has 13 residues. Germline CDR1 is MGHRA and CDR2 is YSYEKL. V gave up 0 bases and J gave up 5 bases, with 6 bases separating them. DNA of the CDR3: TGCGCCAGCAGCCAAGATCGGGGAGATACGCAGTATTTT. Translation: CASSQDRGDTQYF.

The rearrangement uses TRBV29-1 and TRBJ1-3; D remains unclear. Germline loops: CDR1 SQVTM, CDR2 ANQGSEA. V shed 6 bases and J shed 0 bases, with 9 bases lying between them. This CDR3 has 13 amino acids. As DNA, the CDR3 is TGCAGCGTCACTGTATTCTCTGGAAACACCATATATTTT. Protein sequence: CSVTVFSGNTIYF.

The chain joins TRBV28 to TRBJ2-7, with 8 bases identical to TRBD1. After removal of 10 bases from V and 2 bases from J, the junction contained 10 bases not matched to a gene. Per the germline V gene, CDR1 is MDHEN and CDR2 is SYDVKM. This CDR3 is 14 amino acids long. The CDR3 nucleotides read TGTGCCATTACCCCGGGACAGGCCCCCTACGAGCAGTACTTC. It codes for CAITPGQAPYEQYF.